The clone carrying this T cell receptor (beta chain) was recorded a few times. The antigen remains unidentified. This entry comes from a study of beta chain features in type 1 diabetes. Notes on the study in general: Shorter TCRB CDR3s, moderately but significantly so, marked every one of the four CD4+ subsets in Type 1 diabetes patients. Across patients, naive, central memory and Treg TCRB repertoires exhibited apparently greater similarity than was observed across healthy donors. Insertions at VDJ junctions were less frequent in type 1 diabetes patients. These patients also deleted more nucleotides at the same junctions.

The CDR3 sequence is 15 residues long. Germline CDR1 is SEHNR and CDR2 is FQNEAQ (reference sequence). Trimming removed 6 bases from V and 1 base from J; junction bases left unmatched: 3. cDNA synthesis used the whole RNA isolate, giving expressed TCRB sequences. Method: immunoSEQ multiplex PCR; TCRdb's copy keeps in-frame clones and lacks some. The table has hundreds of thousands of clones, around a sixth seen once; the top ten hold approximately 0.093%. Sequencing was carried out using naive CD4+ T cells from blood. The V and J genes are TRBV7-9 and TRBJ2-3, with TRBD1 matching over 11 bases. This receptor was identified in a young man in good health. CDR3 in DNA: TGTGCCAGCAGTACGGGACAGGGGGGCACAGATACGCAGTATTTT. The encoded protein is CASSTGQGGTDTQYF.